The 13 T cell receptor beta chains presented below share a single source sample, sequenced in a study of blood T cell repertoires in COVID-19. Repertoires were generated with immunoSEQ multiplex PCR, while TCRdb's copy carries only in-frame clones and drops some. The sample consists of about 130,000 clones, approximately 80% of them appearing once. Sequencing was done on a sample of peripheral blood. These receptors all come from a woman aged 55-70 years with acute or convalescent COVID-19.

This chain connects TRBV20-1 to TRBJ2-3, with 7 positions matching TRBD1. Germline V CDR1 and CDR2: DFQATT, SNEGSKA (reference sequence). J gave up 0 bases and V 3 bases, and 6 bases lay outside the gene matches. This CDR3 contains 15 residues. The CDR3 sequence: CSASEGARSTDTQYF. As DNA, the CDR3 is TGCAGTGCTAGTGAGGGGGCGCGGAGCACAGATACGCAGTATTTT.

This clone has only a few counts. The genes are TRBV6-5 and TRBJ1-2; D remains unclear. The CDR3 loop spans 13 amino acids. Between the trimmed V and J ends, which lost 6 bases and 2 bases, there was a span of 10 bases. Germline loops: CDR1 MNHEY, CDR2 SVGAGI. The CDR3 protein is CASRESSNYGYTF. The CDR3 bases are TGTGCCAGCAGAGAGAGCTCAAACTATGGCTACACCTTC.

The gene calls are TRBV21-1 and TRBJ1-6. TRBV21-1 is classified as a pseudogene. CDR3 length: 17 amino acids. As DNA, the CDR3 is TGTGCCAGCAGCAGGCGCCGGGAGGGGGTGGAGAATTCACCCCTCCACTTT. This sequence encodes CASSRRREGVENSPLHF.

V usage is TRBV7-9 and J usage is TRBJ1-2; D remains ambiguous. Germline lookup yields CDR1 SEHNR and CDR2 FQNEAQ (reference sequence). V dropped 5 bases and J dropped 5 bases, with 12 bases sitting between them. CDR3 size: 13 residues. The CDR3 coding sequence is TGTGCCAGCAGCACCCGGGGAGTTTATGGCTACACCTTC. Residues: CASSTRGVYGYTF.

Remarks on this clone: This same CDR3 is encoded by further DNA sequences in the sample. The J gene is TRBJ1-4, the V gene TRBV6-1; TRBD1 aligns across 7 bases. CDR1 is MNHNS, CDR2 SASEGT, per germline. The CDR3 is made up of 14 amino acids. Trimming took 1 base from V and 8 from J; bases not matched to a gene: 4. The chain's CDR3 is CASSEVPTGEKLFF. The DNA for the CDR3 is TGTGCCAGCAGTGAAGTTCCGACAGGGGAAAAACTGTTTTTT.

The rearrangement links TRBV7-2 to TRBJ2-1; weak D call: TRBD2 (5 bases). The CDR3 has 12 residues. CDR1 and CDR2 from the germline V gene are SGHTA and FQGNSA. V shed 5 bases and J shed 9 bases, with 11 bases lying between them. This chain's CDR3 is CASSPLTSEQFF. CDR3 coding DNA: TGTGCCAGCAGCCCCCTAACTAGTGAGCAGTTCTTC.

The V and J genes are TRBV30 and TRBJ2-1; TRBD1 might be the D (6 bases). V gave up 5 bases and J gave up 5 bases, with 19 bases separating them. The length of the CDR3 is 15 residues. Germline V gene data show CDR1 as GTSNPN and CDR2 as SVGIG (reference sequence). CDR3 loop: CAWGSLGAANNEQFF. DNA of the CDR3: TGTGCCTGGGGCTCATTGGGGGCCGCGAACAATGAGCAGTTCTTC.

The chain combines TRBV6-5 with TRBJ2-5; D is possibly TRBD2 (5 bases). The CDR3 consists of 15 residues. V shed 0 bases and J shed 5 bases, with 13 bases lying between them. Germline CDR1 is MNHEY and CDR2 is SVGAGI. The CDR3 DNA is TGTGCCAGCAGTTACTCGAAAGGGCGAGGGGAGACCCAGTACTTC. Translated: CASSYSKGRGETQYF.

The chain couples TRBV5-4 to TRBJ1-2; no firm D call. The CDR3 consists of 13 residues. Germline CDR1 is SGHNT and CDR2 is YYREEE (reference sequence). With 1 base removed from V and 1 base from J, the gap between germline ends came to 5 bases. In DNA form, the CDR3 reads TGTGCCAGCAGCTTGCAGATTAACTATGGCTACACCTTC. This gives the protein CASSLQINYGYTF.

A word on this clone: Within the sample, other DNA sequences also encode this same CDR3. The V gene is TRBV7-9, the J gene TRBJ1-2; no definite D call. V lost 4 bases to trimming and J lost 3 bases, with 3 bases between them. This CDR3 has 11 residues. The germline V gene encodes CDR1 SEHNR and CDR2 FQNEAQ (reference sequence). This chain's CDR3 is CASSSDYGYTF. The CDR3 DNA reads as TGTGCCAGCAGCTCGGACTATGGCTACACCTTC.

The rearrangement links TRBV30 to TRBJ2-2; TRBD1 matches 9 bases. Germline V gives CDR1 GTSNPN, CDR2 SVGIG (reference sequence). CDR3 length: 15 residues. J lost 3 bases, V lost 3 bases, and 5 bases had no gene match. CDR3 nucleotide sequence: TGTGCCTGGAGGCTACAGGGGGCCGACACCGGGGAGCTGTTTTTT. Its protein product is CAWRLQGADTGELFF.

In nucleotides, the CDR3 is TGTGCCAGCAGTTACTGGCAGGGTATAAATGGCTACACCTTC. The encoded protein is CASSYWQGINGYTF. The rearrangement uses TRBV6-2 or TRBV6-3 and TRBJ1-2, with D maybe TRBD1 (5 bases). Trimming shortened V by 1 base and J by 6 bases, and 12 bases separated the two germline ends. The germline V gene has CDR1 MNHEY and CDR2 SVGEGT. The CDR3 sequence is 14 residues long.

The chain combines TRBV5-8 with TRBJ1-5, with 10 nucleotides matching TRBD1. J lost 4 bases, V lost 1 base, and 5 bases had no gene match. The CDR3 extends over 16 amino acids. CDR1 SGHTS and CDR2 YDEGEE come from the germline V gene. CDR3 loop: CASSLLRDRGNQPQHF. For the CDR3, the DNA is TGTGCCAGCAGCTTGTTACGGGACAGGGGTAATCAGCCCCAGCATTTT.